The 19 T cell receptor beta chains presented below share a single source sample, sequenced in a study of cytomegalovirus exposure and HLA in healthy donors (dated by TCRdb to 2017 to 2019). Library method: the immunoSEQ multiplex PCR assay. The immuneACCESS repertoire file appears here via TCRdb, limited to in-frame rearrangements. These files lack a portion of the clones; in checked studies, under half of the deficit traces to unresolved V genes, and the cause of the others is not known. The sample table contains some 200,000 clones; only one count was recorded for 65% to 90% of them. Roughly 13% of the sample belongs to the ten largest clones. Material for sequencing was PBMCs. Every receptor here comes from a woman in her 30s in good health and CMV-seropositive.

The V call is TRBV7-9, the J call TRBJ2-7, with 8 bases identical to TRBD1. The CDR3 has 15 residues. V lost 6 bases and J lost 4; bases outside the gene matches: 11. Germline values: CDR1 SEHNR, CDR2 FQNEAQ (reference sequence). CDR3 amino acids: CASSWETGAAYEQYF. The CDR3 region has the DNA TGTGCCAGCAGTTGGGAGACAGGGGCCGCGTACGAGCAGTACTTC.

J is TRBJ1-1 and V is TRBV6-1, with TRBD1 matching over 10 bases. This CDR3 is built from 16 residues. The germline V gene has CDR1 MNHNS and CDR2 SASEGT. After removal of 3 bases from V and 5 bases from J, the junction contained 9 bases not matched to a gene. CDR3 coding DNA: TGTGCCAGCAGTGAGGGGACAGGGGTAGGAGGGACTGAAGCTTTCTTT. Encoded protein: CASSEGTGVGGTEAFF.

This chain uses TRBV5-1 with TRBJ2-1; D gene ambiguous. Per the germline V gene, CDR1 is SGHRS and CDR2 is YFSETQ. The CDR3 consists of 12 residues. The V and J ends lost 4 bases and 7 bases respectively, with 9 bases between them. In DNA form, the CDR3 reads TGCGCCAGCAGCACCCGGAGTAATGAGCAGTTCTTC. It is translated as CASSTRSNEQFF.

The chain has TRBV6-5 and TRBJ1-2, with a weak D call TRBD1 (5 bases). Germline CDR1 MNHEY, CDR2 SVGAGI. V was pared by 6 bases and J by 7 bases, with 18 bases between. The CDR3 sequence is 14 residues long. The CDR3 nucleotides are TGTGCCAGCAGCTACCAACAGGTCGGTTTTGGCTACACCTTC. This codes for CASSYQQVGFGYTF.

As concerns this clone: Different DNA sequences within this sample yield the same CDR3. J is TRBJ2-1 and V is TRBV5-1; D is possibly TRBD1 (5 bases). The CDR3 consists of 14 residues. Germline assignment: CDR1 SGHRS and CDR2 YFSETQ. Deletions cut 0 bases from V and 8 bases from J, with 12 bases between. Here the CDR3 DNA reads TGCGCCAGCAGCTTGGGTCAGGGATTCGATGAGCAGTTCTTC. This gives the protein CASSLGQGFDEQFF.

The chain links TRBV9 to TRBJ2-7; D gene uncertain. Germline values: CDR1 SGDLS, CDR2 YYNGEE. V was trimmed by 4 bases and J by 4 bases, leaving 15 bases between them. The CDR3 runs to 14 residues. In nucleotides, the CDR3 is TGTGCCAGCAGCCCCGAGAACAGCCATTACGAGCAGTACTTC. It yields the protein CASSPENSHYEQYF.

V and J are TRBV6-1 and TRBJ1-2, with unresolved D. From germline, CDR1 is MNHNS and CDR2 SASEGT. There are 12 residues in the CDR3. The V gene lost 7 bases and the J gene lost 2 bases, with 8 bases spanning the gap. The DNA of the CDR3 is TGTGCCAGCATAGACATGAACTATGGCTACACCTTC. This translates into CASIDMNYGYTF.

CDR3 region: CASSEAKGTSGEKQETQYF. CDR3 sequence (DNA): TGTGCCAGCAGTGAAGCTAAGGGGACTAGCGGGGAGAAACAAGAGACCCAGTACTTC. The V gene is TRBV2, the J gene TRBJ2-5, with 13 bases lining up with TRBD2. Trimming removed 0 bases from V and 2 bases from J; junction bases left unmatched: 9. The germline V gene has CDR1 SNHLY and CDR2 FYNNEI. CDR3 size: 19 residues.

The rearrangement links TRBV10-2 to TRBJ2-1; 9 nucleotides line up with TRBD2. Per germline, CDR1 WSHSY and CDR2 SAAADI. The V gene end was trimmed by 7 bases and the J gene end by 4 bases; junction bases not matched to a gene: 8. The CDR3 length is 15 residues. CDR3 region: CASIQTSGSYNEQFF. CDR3 DNA sequence: TGCGCCAGCATCCAGACTAGCGGATCATACAATGAGCAGTTCTTC.

The J gene is TRBJ1-2, the V gene TRBV5-6, with 9 bases that match TRBD1. Germline CDR1 SGHDT, CDR2 YYEEEE. This CDR3 is built from 14 residues. With V trimmed by 6 bases and J by 2 bases, 5 bases remained unmatched. Here the CDR3 DNA reads TGTGCCAGCACTCGACAGGGGGGGAACTATGGCTACACCTTC. The encoded protein is CASTRQGGNYGYTF.

Concerning this clone itself: An end of the junction differs from the germline gene, which may be a read error. In the same sample, other DNA sequences code for this CDR3. This chain links TRBV27 with TRBJ2-7, with 9 bases fitting TRBD2. This CDR3 is built from 14 residues. Per the germline V gene, CDR1 is MNHEY and CDR2 is SMNVEV (reference sequence). The CDR3 sequence is CASQAIAGVLEQYF. CDR3 nucleotide sequence: TGTGCCAGCCAAGCCATAGCGGGAGTCCTCGAGCAATACTTC.

The chain couples TRBV5-1 to TRBJ2-1; D may be TRBD2 (5 bases). Trimming pared 2 bases from V and 2 bases from J, leaving 11 bases between. The CDR3 is 15 amino acids. Per the germline V gene, CDR1 is SGHRS and CDR2 is YFSETQ. In DNA, the CDR3 is TGCGCCAGCAGCTTAGAGGGTCGGCCCTACAATGAGCAGTTCTTC. Its translation is CASSLEGRPYNEQFF.

A note on this clone: The same CDR3 can be traced to other DNA sequences in this sample. The chain joins TRBV5-6 to TRBJ2-7, with D maybe TRBD1 (5 bases). CDR3 size: 13 residues. The germline CDR1 and CDR2 sequences are SGHDT and YYEEEE. V was shortened by 0 bases and J by 1 base, with 5 bases between the two germline ends. The CDR3 DNA sequence: TGTGCCAGCAGCTTGGACAGGTCCTACGAGCAGTACTTC. This sequence encodes CASSLDRSYEQYF.

The rearrangement links TRBV5-1 to TRBJ2-1; 13 bases are shared with TRBD2. Trimming at V came to 4 bases and at J to 8 bases, leaving 6 bases not matched to a gene. This CDR3 is 15 amino acids long. The germline V gene encodes CDR1 SGHRS and CDR2 YFSETQ. CDR3 amino acids: CASSPGLAGFDEQFF. As DNA, the CDR3 is TGCGCCAGCAGCCCGGGACTAGCGGGATTCGATGAGCAGTTCTTC.

The gene calls are TRBV7-9 and TRBJ2-7; no definite D call. This CDR3 contains 14 residues. V lost 5 bases to trimming and J lost 0 bases, with 11 bases between them. Germline loops: CDR1 SEHNR, CDR2 FQNEAQ (reference sequence). The CDR3 here is CASSHKTRSYEQYF. The CDR3, as DNA: TGTGCCAGCAGCCACAAGACACGCTCCTACGAGCAGTACTTC.

The rearrangement uses TRBV2 and TRBJ2-2; D is uncertain. V dropped 8 bases and J dropped 6 bases, with 16 bases sitting between them. This CDR3 is built from 14 residues. Germline lookup yields CDR1 SNHLY and CDR2 FYNNEI. The CDR3 here is CASSEKRGSGELFF. In DNA form, the CDR3 reads TGTGCCAGCTCGGAGAAAAGAGGTTCCGGGGAGCTGTTTTTT.

Points on this clone: At the DNA level, this CDR3 is encoded by other sequences in the same sample as well. V and J are TRBV5-1 and TRBJ2-3; 8 positions match TRBD2. Trimming took 0 bases from V and 0 from J; bases not matched to a gene: 3. The CDR3 covers 16 residues. CDR1 and CDR2 from the germline V gene are SGHRS and YFSETQ. The CDR3 nucleotides read TGCGCCAGCAGCTTGGGGGCTAGCGGGAGCACAGATACGCAGTATTTT. Translation: CASSLGASGSTDTQYF. The full variable domain, completed using reference TRBV5-1 and TRBJ2-3, is KAGVTQTPRYLIKTRGQQVTLSCSPISGHRSVSWYQQTPGQGLQFLFEYFSETQRNKGNFPGRFSGRQFSNSRSEMNVSTLELGDSALYLCASSLGASGSTDTQYFGPGTRLTVL.

This clone was counted many times. This chain connects TRBV28 to TRBJ1-5; D is undetermined. The CDR3 consists of 12 residues. Germline-derived CDR1 and CDR2 are MDHEN and SYDVKM. V was cut by 7 bases and J by 2 bases, with 6 bases left in between. DNA for the CDR3: TGTGCCAGCACCTCGGGCAATCAGCCCCAGCATTTT. Its protein is CASTSGNQPQHF.

The gene calls are TRBV28 and TRBJ1-1, with 7 nucleotides matching TRBD1. Germline V gene lookup returns CDR1 MDHEN and CDR2 SYDVKM. With V trimmed by 3 bases and J by 8 bases, 6 bases remained unmatched. The length of the CDR3 is 13 residues. This CDR3 is CASSLSRQGEAFF. For the CDR3, the DNA is TGTGCCAGCAGTTTGTCCCGACAGGGAGAAGCTTTCTTT.